Listed here are 23 T cell receptor beta chains from one sample, sequenced in a study of chemoradiotherapy in HPV16-positive cancers. Method: immunoSEQ multiplex PCR; TCRdb's copy keeps in-frame clones and lacks some. The sample carries several thousand clones, around nine tenths recorded once. This material was acquired from a patient who underwent chemoradiotherapy. The receptors were sampled from a human donor with HPV-associated anogenital cancer.

This chain links TRBV4-1 with TRBJ2-3; 8 positions agree with TRBD2. V lost 4 bases, J lost 4 bases, and 16 bases stayed unmatched. Looked up from germline, CDR1 is MGHRA and CDR2 is YSYEKL. The CDR3 extends over 18 amino acids. Written as DNA, the CDR3 is TGCGCCAGCAGCCCTGCTAGCGATTCAGGGACTAGGGCAGATACGCAGTATTTT. Protein: CASSPASDSGTRADTQYF.

This clone was seen a single time. This chain connects TRBV11-1 to TRBJ2-2; no reliable D call. The V end lost 1 base, the J end lost 0 bases, and 3 bases lay between the germline ends. Looked up from germline, CDR1 is SGHAT and CDR2 is FQDESV (reference sequence). This CDR3 has 14 amino acids. The CDR3 DNA sequence: TGTGCCAGCAGCTTAGTAGCGAACACCGGGGAGCTGTTTTTT. Translating gives CASSLVANTGELFF.

CDR3 sequence: CASSNPGQGLHEQFF. The CDR3 coding sequence is TGTGCCAGTAGTAACCCGGGACAGGGGCTCCATGAGCAGTTCTTC. The rearrangement uses TRBV19 and TRBJ2-1; 10 nucleotides agree with TRBD1. Germline loops: CDR1 LNHDA, CDR2 SQIVND (reference sequence). The CDR3 covers 15 residues. The V gene end was trimmed by 4 bases and the J gene end by 8 bases; junction bases not matched to a gene: 8.

The chain joins TRBV27 to TRBJ1-5, with unresolved D. The CDR3 extends over 14 amino acids. Germline V gene lookup returns CDR1 MNHEY and CDR2 SMNVEV (reference sequence). Trimming took 5 bases from V and 3 from J, leaving 11 bases between them. DNA of the CDR3: TGTGCCAGCAGTAAACCGGGTAACAATCAGCCCCAGCATTTT. Its protein is CASSKPGNNQPQHF.

The chain employs TRBV28 and TRBJ2-7, with D maybe TRBD2 (6 bases). CDR3 length: 12 amino acids. Trimming left V 2 bases short and J 4 bases short, with 6 bases between. Germline V gene sequence: CDR1 MDHEN, CDR2 SYDVKM. The CDR3 spells CASSLRGYEQYF. The CDR3 nucleotides read TGTGCCAGCAGTTTACGGGGGTACGAGCAGTACTTC. Drawing the rest from reference TRBV28 and TRBJ2-7, the complete variable domain is DVKVTQSSRYLVKRTGEKVFLECVQDMDHENMFWYRQDPGLGLRLIYFSYDVKMKEKGDIPEGYSVSREKKERFSLILESASTNQTSMYLCASSLRGYEQYFGPGTRLTVT.

This sequence joins TRBV7-9 and TRBJ2-1, with D perhaps TRBD1 (6 bases). Trimming took off 4 bases at V and 5 bases at J, with 18 bases between the two ends. CDR1 SEHNR and CDR2 FQNEAQ come from the germline V gene (reference sequence). This CDR3 comprises 16 residues. The CDR3 nucleotides are TGTGCCAGCAGCTCGCGGACAGAATCTCGGGACAATGAGCAGTTCTTC. As protein: CASSSRTESRDNEQFF.

The V call is TRBV11-3, the J call TRBJ2-4; 13 bases line up with TRBD2. With V trimmed by 5 bases and J by 2 bases, 6 bases remained unmatched. The CDR3 loop spans 17 amino acids. Germline CDR1 is SGHNT and CDR2 is YENEEA. The CDR3 protein is CASSPRTSGGSKNIQYF. The CDR3 coding sequence is TGTGCCAGCAGCCCCCGGACTAGCGGGGGCTCCAAAAACATTCAGTACTTC.

The chain employs TRBV6-5 and TRBJ2-2, with 12 bases aligning to TRBD2. CDR1 and CDR2 from the germline V gene are MNHEY and SVGAGI. This CDR3 has 16 residues. V was pared by 2 bases and J by 6 bases, with 4 bases of the junction left unmatched. CDR3 sequence: CASSYLTSGRPGELFF. The CDR3 DNA is TGTGCCAGCAGTTACCTGACTAGCGGGAGACCCGGGGAGCTGTTTTTT.

The chain uses TRBV7-2 and TRBJ2-3; 7 positions agree with TRBD2. Germline V CDR1 and CDR2: SGHTA, FQGNSA. V lost 1 base, J lost 0 bases, and 7 bases stayed unmatched. The CDR3 sequence is 17 residues long. The CDR3 reads CASSLESSGTSTDTQYF. In DNA, the CDR3 is TGTGCCAGCAGCTTAGAATCCAGCGGGACTAGCACAGATACGCAGTATTTT.

The gene calls are TRBV25-1 and TRBJ2-7, with 7 positions matching TRBD1. Germline CDR1 MGHDK, CDR2 SYGVNS. After removal of 4 bases from V and 3 bases from J, the junction contained 9 bases not matched to a gene. The CDR3 is 15 amino acids. In DNA, the CDR3 is TGTGCCAGCAGTGGAGAATGGACAGGAGACTACGAGCAGTACTTC. Encoded protein: CASSGEWTGDYEQYF.

The chain has TRBV10-1 and TRBJ2-7; 11 nucleotides align to TRBD2. This CDR3 comprises 14 residues. The V and J ends lost 4 bases and 5 bases, in that order; junction bases with no gene match: 4. Germline CDR1 and CDR2: WNHNN and SYGVQD (reference sequence). Here the CDR3 reads CASSATSGIHEQYF. As DNA, the CDR3 is TGCGCCAGCAGTGCGACTAGCGGGATCCACGAGCAGTACTTC.

This chain connects TRBV30 to TRBJ1-6; D not certain. The germline CDR1 and CDR2 sequences are GTSNPN and SVGIG (reference sequence). The CDR3 length is 14 residues. V was shortened by 0 bases and J by 6 bases, with 9 bases between the two germline ends. CDR3 DNA sequence: TGTGCCTGGAGTGTAATAACACTTAATTCACCCCTCCACTTT. It specifies CAWSVITLNSPLHF.

The chain couples TRBV11-2 to TRBJ2-1; D is undetermined. The CDR3 is 12 residues long. Per germline, CDR1 SGHAT and CDR2 FQNNGV. Trimming shortened V by 5 bases and J by 6 bases, and 8 bases separated the two germline ends. CDR3 sequence: CASSTRTNEQFF. CDR3 sequence (DNA): TGTGCCAGCAGCACCAGGACCAATGAGCAGTTCTTC.

This chain uses TRBV6-5 with TRBJ1-6, with 7 bases that match TRBD1. The ends lost 6 bases at V and 4 bases at J; junction bases unmatched: 6. The CDR3 totals 15 residues. The germline V gene has CDR1 MNHEY and CDR2 SVGAGI. The CDR3 nucleotides read TGTGCCAGCAGCCCGGGACAGCCTTATAATTCACCCCTCCACTTT. Its translation is CASSPGQPYNSPLHF.

The rearrangement uses TRBV18 and TRBJ2-1; the match to TRBD2 covers 11 bases. CDR1 and CDR2 (germline): KGHSH, LQKENI. Trimming removed 4 bases from V and 5 bases from J; junction bases left unmatched: 7. The CDR3 is 16 amino acids. CDR3 sequence reads: CASSQNGLAGNNEQFF. The CDR3 DNA reads as TGTGCCAGCTCACAAAACGGACTAGCGGGCAACAATGAGCAGTTCTTC.

J is TRBJ2-6 and V is TRBV5-6, with D possibly TRBD2 on 5 matching bases. The CDR3 spans 19 residues. Germline-derived CDR1 and CDR2 are SGHDT and YYEEEE. The V gene lost 0 bases and the J gene lost 0 bases, with 16 bases spanning the gap. The CDR3, as DNA: TGTGCCAGCAGCTTGGTTGTGCGGAGGCAGAACTCTGGGGCCAACGTCCTGACTTTC. Its translation is CASSLVVRRQNSGANVLTF.

The chain couples TRBV5-1 to TRBJ1-3; tentatively, D is TRBD1 (5 bases). CDR3 length equals 16 residues. The V gene's germline CDR1 is SGHRS and CDR2 YFSETQ. The V and J ends lost 0 bases and 6 bases respectively, with 16 bases between them. CDR3 amino acids: CASSLGGQGRLNTIYF. In DNA, the CDR3 is TGCGCCAGCAGCTTGGGGGGTCAGGGACGACTAAACACCATATATTTT.

The chain employs TRBV2 and TRBJ1-5, with D perhaps matching TRBD1 (6 bases). V was clipped by 7 bases and J by 3 bases, with 10 bases between them. The CDR3 has 13 residues. Germline V gene lookup returns CDR1 SNHLY and CDR2 FYNNEI. CDR3 in DNA: TGTGCCAGCACCAGGGACACCAATCAGCCCCAGCATTTT. Translating gives CASTRDTNQPQHF.

This clone showed up just once. This rearrangement joins TRBV27 to TRBJ1-2; the match to TRBD1 covers 7 bases. With V trimmed by 3 bases and J by 8 bases, 12 bases remained unmatched. CDR3 length equals 15 residues. The germline CDR1 and CDR2 sequences are MNHEY and SMNVEV (reference sequence). The CDR3, as DNA: TGTGCCAGCAGTTTGGGCCCCGGGACAGTGGTCGGCTACACCTTC. Translating it yields CASSLGPGTVVGYTF.

A single count supports this clone. The V gene is TRBV7-9, the J gene TRBJ2-3; D perhaps matches TRBD1 (7 bases). Trimming shortened V by 4 bases and J by 6 bases, and 23 bases separated the two germline ends. Looked up from germline, CDR1 is SEHNR and CDR2 is FQNEAQ (reference sequence). The CDR3 covers 17 residues. The CDR3 spells CASSSSALTGTWDTQYF. The CDR3 DNA follows: TGTGCCAGCAGCTCCTCCGCCTTGACAGGGACTTGGGATACGCAGTATTTT.

The rearrangement joins TRBV19 to TRBJ2-7; 16 bases align to TRBD2. This CDR3 has 17 amino acids. Germline values: CDR1 LNHDA, CDR2 SQIVND (reference sequence). The V segment lost 6 bases and the J segment 2 bases; nucleotides outside the gene matches: 7. The CDR3 sequence: CASRKSGTSGRAYEQYF. CDR3 sequence (DNA): TGTGCCAGTAGAAAATCCGGGACTAGCGGGAGGGCCTACGAGCAGTACTTC.

V gene TRBV5-8 combines with J gene TRBJ1-4; a weak D match, TRBD1 (5 bases). V lost 0 bases, J lost 3 bases, and 12 bases lay in between. This CDR3 spans 16 amino acids. Germline CDR1 SGHTS, CDR2 YDEGEE. Here the CDR3 reads CASSLVPGQANEKLFF. CDR3 sequence (DNA): TGTGCCAGCAGCTTGGTTCCGGGGCAGGCTAATGAAAAACTGTTTTTT.

V and J are TRBV5-4 and TRBJ2-3, with D perhaps TRBD1 (6 bases). The CDR3 is 15 amino acids. V lost 0 bases, J lost 2 bases, and 10 bases lay in between. The germline V gene has CDR1 SGHNT and CDR2 YYREEE (reference sequence). The CDR3 DNA reads TGTGCCAGCAGCTTGGATCACAGGGTCACAGATACGCAGTATTTT. Translating it yields CASSLDHRVTDTQYF. The complete variable domain, with remaining parts taken from reference TRBV5-4 and TRBJ2-3, reads ETGVTQSPTHLIKTRGQQVTLRCSSQSGHNTVSWYQQALGQGPQFIFQYYREEENGRGNFPPRFSGLQFPNYSSELNVNALELDDSALYLCASSLDHRVTDTQYFGPGTRLTVL.